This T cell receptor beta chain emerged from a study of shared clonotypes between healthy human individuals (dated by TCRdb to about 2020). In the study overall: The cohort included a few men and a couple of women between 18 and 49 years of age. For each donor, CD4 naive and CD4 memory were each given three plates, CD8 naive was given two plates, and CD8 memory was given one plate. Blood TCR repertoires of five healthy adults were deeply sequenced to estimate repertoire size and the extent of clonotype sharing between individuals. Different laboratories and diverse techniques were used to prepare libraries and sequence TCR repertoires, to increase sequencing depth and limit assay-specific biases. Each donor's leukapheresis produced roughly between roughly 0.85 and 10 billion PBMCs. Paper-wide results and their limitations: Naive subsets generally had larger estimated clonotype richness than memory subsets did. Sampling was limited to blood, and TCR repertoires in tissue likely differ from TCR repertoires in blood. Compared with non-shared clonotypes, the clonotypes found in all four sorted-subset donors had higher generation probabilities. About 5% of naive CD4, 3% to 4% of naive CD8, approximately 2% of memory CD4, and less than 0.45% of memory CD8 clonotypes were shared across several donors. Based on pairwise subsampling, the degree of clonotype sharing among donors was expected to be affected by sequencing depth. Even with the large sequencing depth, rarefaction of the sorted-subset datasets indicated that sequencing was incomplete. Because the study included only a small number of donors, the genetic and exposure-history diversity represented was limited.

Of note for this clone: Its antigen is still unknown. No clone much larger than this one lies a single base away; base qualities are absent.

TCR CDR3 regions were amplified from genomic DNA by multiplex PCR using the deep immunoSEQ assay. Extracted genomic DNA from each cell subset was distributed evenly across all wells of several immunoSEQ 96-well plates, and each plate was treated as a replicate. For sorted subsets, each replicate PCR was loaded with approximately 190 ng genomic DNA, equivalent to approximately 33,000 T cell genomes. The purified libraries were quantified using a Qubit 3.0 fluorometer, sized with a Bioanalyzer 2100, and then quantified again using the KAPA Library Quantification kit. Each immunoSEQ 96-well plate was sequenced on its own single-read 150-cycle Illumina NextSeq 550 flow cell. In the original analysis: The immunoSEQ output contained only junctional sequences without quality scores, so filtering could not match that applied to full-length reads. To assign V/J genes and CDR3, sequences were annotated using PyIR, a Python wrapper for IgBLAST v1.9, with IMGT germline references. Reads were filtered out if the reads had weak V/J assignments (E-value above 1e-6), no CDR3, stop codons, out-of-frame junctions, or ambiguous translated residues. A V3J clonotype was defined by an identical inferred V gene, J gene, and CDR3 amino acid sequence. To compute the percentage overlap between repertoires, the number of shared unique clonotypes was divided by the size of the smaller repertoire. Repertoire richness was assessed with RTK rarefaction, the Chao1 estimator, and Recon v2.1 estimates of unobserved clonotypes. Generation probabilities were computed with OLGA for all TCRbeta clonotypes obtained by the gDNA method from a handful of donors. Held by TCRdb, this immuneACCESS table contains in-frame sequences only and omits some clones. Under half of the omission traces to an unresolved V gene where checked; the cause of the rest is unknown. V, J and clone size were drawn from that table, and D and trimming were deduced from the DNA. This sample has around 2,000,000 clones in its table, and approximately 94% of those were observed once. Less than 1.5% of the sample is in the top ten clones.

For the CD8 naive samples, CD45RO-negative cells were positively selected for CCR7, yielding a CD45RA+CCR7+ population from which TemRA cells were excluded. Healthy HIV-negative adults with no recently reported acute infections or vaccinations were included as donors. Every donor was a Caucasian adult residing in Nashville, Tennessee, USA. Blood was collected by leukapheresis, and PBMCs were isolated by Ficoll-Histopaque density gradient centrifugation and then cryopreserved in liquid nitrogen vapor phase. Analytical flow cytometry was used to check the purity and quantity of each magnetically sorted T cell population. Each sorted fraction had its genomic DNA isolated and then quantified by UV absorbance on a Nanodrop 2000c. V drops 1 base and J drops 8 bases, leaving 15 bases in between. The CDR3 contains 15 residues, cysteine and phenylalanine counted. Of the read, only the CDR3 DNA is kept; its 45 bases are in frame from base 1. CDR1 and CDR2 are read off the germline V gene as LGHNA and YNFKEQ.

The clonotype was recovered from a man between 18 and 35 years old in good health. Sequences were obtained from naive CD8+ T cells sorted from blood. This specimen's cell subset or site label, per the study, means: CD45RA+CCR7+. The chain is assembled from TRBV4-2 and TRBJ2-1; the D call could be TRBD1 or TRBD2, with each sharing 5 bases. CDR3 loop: CASSQGQEGLDEQFF. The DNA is TGTGCCAGCAGCCAAGGGCAAGAGGGGTTAGATGAGCAGTTCTTC.